The 15 T cell receptor beta chains reported below all come from one sample, sequenced in a study of cytomegalovirus exposure and HLA in healthy donors. Sequenced by immunoSEQ multiplex PCR; TCRdb stores in-frame clones only, minus some. The sample lists 120,000 to 150,000 clones, 80% to 90% occurring once. Sequencing was done on a sample of PBMCs. The receptors were gathered from a man aged 18 to 29 in good health and CMV-seropositive.

The chain joins TRBV6-1 to TRBJ2-5; 9 bases line up with TRBD1. CDR1 and CDR2 from the germline V gene are MNHNS and SASEGT. This CDR3 spans 13 amino acids. V shed 8 bases and J 4 bases; nucleotides not matched to a gene: 5. CDR3 in DNA: TGTGCCAGCCGGACAGGGGAAATAGAGACCCAGTACTTC. It yields the protein CASRTGEIETQYF.

J is TRBJ1-1 and V is TRBV2; 9 positions match TRBD1. V shed 6 bases and J 5 bases; nucleotides not matched to a gene: 1. Germline V gives CDR1 SNHLY, CDR2 FYNNEI. The CDR3 runs to 12 residues. Written as DNA, the CDR3 is TGTGCCAGCAGGACAGGGGGAACTGAAGCTTTCTTT. Protein product: CASRTGGTEAFF.

The rearrangement joins TRBV4-1 to TRBJ1-2, with 8 bases fitting TRBD1. Looked up from germline, CDR1 is MGHRA and CDR2 is YSYEKL. The length of the CDR3 is 14 residues. The junction had 8 bases not matched to a gene; V was cut back by 4 bases and J by 7 bases. The DNA for the CDR3 is TGCGCCAGCAGCCCTCCCGACAGGGGTGGTGGCTACACCTTC. Translation: CASSPPDRGGGYTF.

With respect to this clone: Germline is not matched at one junction end, which may reflect a read error. This rearrangement joins TRBV2 to TRBJ2-7, with 9 bases identical to TRBD2. This CDR3 comprises 14 residues. CDR1 and CDR2 (germline): SNHLY, FYNNEI. The CDR3 region has the DNA TGTGCCAGCAGTAAAGCGGGAGGCATTTCCGAGCAGTACTTC. Its translation: CASSKAGGISEQYF.

Here the CDR3 reads CASSSPDRVLDTQYF. The DNA for the CDR3 is TGTGCCAGCAGTTCCCCCGACAGGGTTTTGGATACGCAGTATTTT. The chain recombines TRBV6-1 with TRBJ2-3; 7 bases line up with TRBD1. Trimming removed 5 bases from V and 6 bases from J; junction bases left unmatched: 11. The CDR3 is 15 residues long. Germline loops: CDR1 MNHNS, CDR2 SASEGT.

This rearrangement joins TRBV6-1 to TRBJ2-1; 7 positions match TRBD2. CDR1 is MNHNS, CDR2 SASEGT, per germline. V lost 3 bases, J lost 7 bases, and 12 bases stayed unmatched. The CDR3 runs 16 residues. The CDR3 bases are TGTGCCAGCAGTGACGCCGGGAGGAGGGAGGGGAATGAGCAGTTCTTC. Translation gives CASSDAGRREGNEQFF.

V and J are TRBV18 and TRBJ1-4; TRBD1 matches 10 bases. The CDR3 spans 21 residues. Unmatched junction bases numbered 19, after V lost 3 bases and J lost 3 bases. Germline V CDR1 and CDR2: KGHSH, LQKENI. CDR3 nucleotides: TGTGCCAGCTCACCGCGGGCCCCGAGGGACAGGGGTTATAAGTCTAATGAAAAACTGTTTTTT. This encodes CASSPRAPRDRGYKSNEKLFF. Full variable domain (rest looked up from reference TRBV18 and TRBJ1-4): NAGVMQNPRHLVRRRGQEARLRCSPMKGHSHVYWYRQLPEEGLKFMVYLQKENIIDESGMPKERFSAEFPKEGPSILRIQQVVRGDSAAYFCASSPRAPRDRGYKSNEKLFFGSGTQLSVL.

This clone was seen just once. V and J are TRBV6-1 and TRBJ2-2, with 10 bases that match TRBD2. Per the germline V gene, CDR1 is MNHNS and CDR2 is SASEGT. CDR3 length: 18 amino acids. The V segment lost 2 bases and the J segment 4 bases; nucleotides outside the gene matches: 10. CDR3 sequence (DNA): TGTGCCAGCAGTGAATCCCTCCTAGCGGGAGCGGGCACCGGGGAGCTGTTTTTT. Translation gives CASSESLLAGAGTGELFF.

The chain employs TRBV19 and TRBJ2-3, with 7 bases identical to TRBD2. This CDR3 region has 16 residues. Germline loops: CDR1 LNHDA, CDR2 SQIVND (reference sequence). Germline trimming cut 7 bases from V and 0 bases from J; bases unmatched to any gene: 10. CDR3 region: CASTQLASSSTDTQYF. In DNA, the CDR3 is TGTGCCAGTACCCAACTAGCGTCTTCTAGCACAGATACGCAGTATTTT.

The chain joins TRBV6-5 to TRBJ1-1, with D hard to call. The V gene lost 2 bases and the J gene lost 3 bases, with 4 bases spanning the gap. The CDR3 contains 12 residues. The germline gives CDR1 MNHEY, CDR2 SVGAGI. CDR3 nucleotides: TGTGCCAGCAGTTACGGAGACACTGAAGCTTTCTTT. This encodes CASSYGDTEAFF.

The genes are TRBV2 and TRBJ1-5; no clear D. This CDR3 comprises 12 residues. Looked up from germline, CDR1 is SNHLY and CDR2 is FYNNEI. Trimming took 5 bases from V and 9 from J, leaving 11 bases between them. CDR3 loop: CASSYSGWPQHF. In DNA form, the CDR3 reads TGTGCCAGCAGTTACAGCGGATGGCCCCAGCATTTT.

The CDR3 region is CSAGTRDEQFF. DNA of the CDR3: TGCAGTGCTGGAACTAGAGATGAGCAGTTCTTC. The chain combines TRBV20-1 with TRBJ2-1; D is perhaps TRBD2 (5 bases). Per germline, CDR1 DFQATT and CDR2 SNEGSKA (reference sequence). Between the trimmed V and J ends, which lost 5 bases and 8 bases, there was a span of 10 bases. This CDR3 is built from 11 residues.

This CDR3 reads CASSFTGQDYGYTF. The CDR3 region has the DNA TGCGCCAGCAGCTTCACAGGGCAGGACTATGGCTACACCTTC. The genes are TRBV5-1 and TRBJ1-2; D is possibly TRBD1 (6 bases). CDR1 SGHRS and CDR2 YFSETQ come from the germline V gene. With 2 bases removed from V and 3 bases from J, the gap between germline ends came to 11 bases. This CDR3 has 14 amino acids.

The J gene is TRBJ2-7, the V gene TRBV19; D gene unclear. Germline CDR1 is LNHDA and CDR2 is SQIVND (reference sequence). V was clipped by 3 bases and J by 7 bases, with 13 bases between them. The CDR3 consists of 13 residues. CDR3 region: CASSIGMAREQYF. The CDR3 nucleotides read TGTGCCAGTAGTATCGGTATGGCCAGGGAGCAGTACTTC.

The rearrangement joins TRBV5-1 to TRBJ1-1, with 11 nucleotides matching TRBD1. After removal of 4 bases from V and 5 bases from J, the junction contained 4 bases not matched to a gene. Germline CDR1 SGHRS, CDR2 YFSETQ. This CDR3 has 14 amino acids. The CDR3 region has the DNA TGCGCCAGCAGCGGCGGGACAGGGGGGACTGAAGCTTTCTTT. It yields the protein CASSGGTGGTEAFF.